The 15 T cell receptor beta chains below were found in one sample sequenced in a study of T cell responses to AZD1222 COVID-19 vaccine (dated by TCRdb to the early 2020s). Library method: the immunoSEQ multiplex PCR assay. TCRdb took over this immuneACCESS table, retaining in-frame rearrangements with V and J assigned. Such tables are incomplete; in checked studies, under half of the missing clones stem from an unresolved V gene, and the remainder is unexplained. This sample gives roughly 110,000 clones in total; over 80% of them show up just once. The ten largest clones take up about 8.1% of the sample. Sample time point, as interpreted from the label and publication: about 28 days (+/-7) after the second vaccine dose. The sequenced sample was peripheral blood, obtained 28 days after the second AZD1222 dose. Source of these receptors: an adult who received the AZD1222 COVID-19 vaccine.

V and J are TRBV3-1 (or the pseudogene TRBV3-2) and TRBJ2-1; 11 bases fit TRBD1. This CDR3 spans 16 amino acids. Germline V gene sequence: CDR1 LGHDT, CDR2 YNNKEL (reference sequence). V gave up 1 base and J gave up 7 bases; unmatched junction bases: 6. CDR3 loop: CASSQAGQGAVNEQFF. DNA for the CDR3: TGTGCCAGCAGCCAAGCTGGACAGGGGGCGGTGAATGAGCAGTTCTTC.

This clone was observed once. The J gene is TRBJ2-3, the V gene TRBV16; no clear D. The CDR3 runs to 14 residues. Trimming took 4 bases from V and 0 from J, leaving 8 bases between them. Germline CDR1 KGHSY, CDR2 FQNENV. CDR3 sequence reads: CASSRASSTDTQYF. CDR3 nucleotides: TGTGCCAGCAGCCGGGCCTCTAGCACAGATACGCAGTATTTT.

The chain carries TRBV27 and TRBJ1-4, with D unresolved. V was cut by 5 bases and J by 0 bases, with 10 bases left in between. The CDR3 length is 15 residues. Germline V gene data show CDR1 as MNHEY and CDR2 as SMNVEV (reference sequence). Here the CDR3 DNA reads TGTGCCAGCAGTATGTCCAGAGCAACTAATGAAAAACTGTTTTTT. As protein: CASSMSRATNEKLFF.

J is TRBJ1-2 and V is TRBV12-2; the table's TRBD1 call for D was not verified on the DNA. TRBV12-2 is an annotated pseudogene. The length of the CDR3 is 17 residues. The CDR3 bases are TGTGCAAGTCGCTTAGCGAATCGGGACAGGTATAACTATGGCTACACCTTC. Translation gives CASRLANRDRYNYGYTF.

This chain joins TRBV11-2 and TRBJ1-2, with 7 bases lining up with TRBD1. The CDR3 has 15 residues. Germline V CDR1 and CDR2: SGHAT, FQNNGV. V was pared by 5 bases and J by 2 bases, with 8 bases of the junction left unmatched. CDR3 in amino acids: CASSPRQGANYGYTF. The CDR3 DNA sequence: TGTGCCAGCAGCCCAAGACAGGGTGCAAACTATGGCTACACCTTC.

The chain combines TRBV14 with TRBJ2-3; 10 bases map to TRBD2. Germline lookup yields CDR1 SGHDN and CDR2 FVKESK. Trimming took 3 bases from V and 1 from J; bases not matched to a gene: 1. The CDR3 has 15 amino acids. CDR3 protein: CASSHGLAGTDTQYF. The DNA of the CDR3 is TGTGCCAGCAGCCACGGACTAGCGGGCACAGATACGCAGTATTTT.

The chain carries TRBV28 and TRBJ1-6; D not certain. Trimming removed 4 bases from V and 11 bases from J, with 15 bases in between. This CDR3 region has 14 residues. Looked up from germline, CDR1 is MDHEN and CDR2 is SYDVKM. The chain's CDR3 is CASSSSRQLAPLHF. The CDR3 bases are TGTGCCAGCAGTTCTAGCAGGCAATTGGCACCCCTCCACTTT.

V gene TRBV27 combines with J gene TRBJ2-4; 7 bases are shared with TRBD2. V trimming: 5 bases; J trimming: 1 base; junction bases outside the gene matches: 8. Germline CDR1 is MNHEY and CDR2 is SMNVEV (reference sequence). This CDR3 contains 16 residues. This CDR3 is CASSLSTSNAKNIQYF. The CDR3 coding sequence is TGTGCCAGCAGTCTCTCGACTAGCAACGCCAAAAACATTCAGTACTTC.

The CDR3 reads CASSLGDVVREKLFF. CDR3 nucleotide sequence: TGCGCCAGCAGCCTTGGGGACGTGGTACGTGAAAAACTGTTTTTT. This chain connects TRBV5-1 to TRBJ1-4; D perhaps matches TRBD1 (5 bases). The germline V gene has CDR1 SGHRS and CDR2 YFSETQ. Trimming cost V 4 bases and J 7 bases, with 17 bases left between them. The CDR3 is 15 amino acids.

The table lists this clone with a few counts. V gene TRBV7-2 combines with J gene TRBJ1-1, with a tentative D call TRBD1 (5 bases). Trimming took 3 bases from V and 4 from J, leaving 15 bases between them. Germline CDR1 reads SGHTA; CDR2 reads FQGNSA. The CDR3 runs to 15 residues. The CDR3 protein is CASSFSGGVSTEAFF. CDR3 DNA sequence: TGTGCCAGCAGCTTCTCTGGGGGGGTGAGCACTGAAGCTTTCTTT.

The CDR3 bases are TGTGCCAGCAGCGTAGCTAGCGGGGGTGTCGATGAGCAGTTCTTC. This codes for CASSVASGGVDEQFF. The chain couples TRBV9 to TRBJ2-1, with TRBD2 identical over 10 bases. Germline V gene data show CDR1 as SGDLS and CDR2 as YYNGEE. The CDR3 runs to 15 residues. Losses at the gene ends were 0 bases for V and 8 bases for J; bases not matched to a gene: 5.

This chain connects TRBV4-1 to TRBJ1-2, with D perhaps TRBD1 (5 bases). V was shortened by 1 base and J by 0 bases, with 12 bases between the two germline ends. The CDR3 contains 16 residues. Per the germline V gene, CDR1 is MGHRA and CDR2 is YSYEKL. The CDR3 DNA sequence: TGCGCCAGCAGCCAAGGAAGAGGGGTGACTAACTATGGCTACACCTTC. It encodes CASSQGRGVTNYGYTF.

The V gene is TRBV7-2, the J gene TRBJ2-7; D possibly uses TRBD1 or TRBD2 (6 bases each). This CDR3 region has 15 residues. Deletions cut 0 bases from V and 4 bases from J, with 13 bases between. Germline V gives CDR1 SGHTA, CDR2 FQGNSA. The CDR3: CASSLAGGTQYEQYF. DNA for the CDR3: TGTGCCAGCAGCTTAGCAGGAGGGACACAATACGAGCAGTACTTC.

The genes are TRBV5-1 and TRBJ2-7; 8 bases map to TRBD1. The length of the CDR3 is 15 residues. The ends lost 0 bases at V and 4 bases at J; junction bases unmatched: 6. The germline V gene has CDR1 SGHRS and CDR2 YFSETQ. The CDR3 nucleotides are TGCGCCAGCAGCTTGGATACAGGGGGTATTTACGAGCAGTACTTC. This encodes CASSLDTGGIYEQYF.

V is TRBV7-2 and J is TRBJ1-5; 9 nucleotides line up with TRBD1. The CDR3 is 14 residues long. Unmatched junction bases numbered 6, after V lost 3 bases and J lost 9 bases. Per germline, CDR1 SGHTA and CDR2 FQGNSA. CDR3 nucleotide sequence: TGTGCCAGCAGCTTGGGACAGGGACCTACGCCCCAGCATTTT. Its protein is CASSLGQGPTPQHF.